One and the same sample provided the 26 T cell receptor beta chains below, sequenced in a study of cytomegalovirus exposure and HLA in healthy donors. PCR employed 60 Vbeta and 13 Jbeta primers. Assay used: immunoSEQ multiplex PCR; TCRdb lists only in-frame clones, some missing. The repertoire holds about 93,000 clones, over 55% seen once, with around 5.6% in the top ten. The specimen sequenced was PBMCs. The origin of the receptors is a boy younger than 18 in good health and CMV-seropositive.

The chain employs TRBV7-9 and TRBJ2-3, with TRBD2 matching over 10 bases. The V gene's germline CDR1 is SEHNR and CDR2 FQNEAQ (reference sequence). V trimming: 6 bases; J trimming: 0 bases; junction bases outside the gene matches: 6. CDR3 length: 16 residues. The CDR3 protein is CASSRLAGTSTDTQYF. The DNA for the CDR3 is TGTGCCAGCAGTAGACTAGCGGGTACTAGCACAGATACGCAGTATTTT. The full variable domain, its missing parts supplied by reference TRBV7-9 and TRBJ2-3, is DTGVSQNPRHKITKRGQNVTFRCDPISEHNRLYWYRQTLGQGPEFLTYFQNEAQLEKSRLLSDRFSAERPKGSFSTLEIQRTEQGDSAMYLCASSRLAGTSTDTQYFGPGTRLTVL.

The chain recombines TRBV29-1 with TRBJ2-2; possible D gene TRBD1, 6 bases. The germline V and J ends were trimmed by 4 bases and 4 bases, with 16 bases remaining between them. The CDR3 length is 15 residues. Germline assignment: CDR1 SQVTM and CDR2 ANQGSEA. CDR3 DNA sequence: TGCAGCGTTGTACTTTGGCAGGGGCCCACCGGGGAGCTGTTTTTT. Its protein product is CSVVLWQGPTGELFF.

As DNA, the CDR3 is TGTGCCAGTAGTATCCCTCCGGGACAGGGAAATAATTCACCCCTCCACTTT. Translating gives CASSIPPGQGNNSPLHF. The chain uses TRBV19 and TRBJ1-6; TRBD1 aligns across 9 bases. The junction had 8 bases not matched to a gene; V was cut back by 3 bases and J by 5 bases. The CDR3 runs 17 residues. Germline lookup yields CDR1 LNHDA and CDR2 SQIVND (reference sequence). The full variable domain, with the rest looked up from reference TRBV19 and TRBJ1-6, is DGGITQSPKYLFRKEGQNVTLSCEQNLNHDAMYWYRQDPGQGLRLIYYSQIVNDFQKGDIAEGYSVSREKKESFPLTVTSAQKNPTAFYLCASSIPPGQGNNSPLHFGNGTRLTVT.

V is TRBV29-1 and J is TRBJ2-3; the match to TRBD1 covers 7 bases. Losses at the gene ends were 5 bases for V and 2 bases for J; bases not matched to a gene: 7. This CDR3 region has 14 residues. Germline V gene sequence: CDR1 SQVTM, CDR2 ANQGSEA. The CDR3 here is CSVSTGQYTDTQYF. CDR3 DNA: TGCAGCGTTTCGACGGGACAGTACACAGATACGCAGTATTTT.

The rearrangement joins TRBV10-1 to TRBJ2-7; 7 positions agree with TRBD2. The CDR3 is 15 residues long. The J segment lost 4 bases and the V segment lost 3 bases, leaving 9 bases of the junction unmatched. CDR1 WNHNN and CDR2 SYGVQD come from the germline V gene (reference sequence). In DNA, the CDR3 is TGCGCCAGCAGTGAAGTCGCGGGAGCTGGGTACGAGCAGTACTTC. Amino acid sequence: CASSEVAGAGYEQYF.

The chain carries TRBV2 and TRBJ2-1; the D gene is possibly TRBD1 (6 bases). Trimming shortened V by 4 bases and J by 9 bases, and 10 bases separated the two germline ends. The CDR3 covers 12 residues. CDR1 and CDR2 (germline): SNHLY, FYNNEI. CDR3 DNA: TGTGCCAGCAGTGCAGGGGTCGGTGAGCAGTTCTTC. Amino acid sequence: CASSAGVGEQFF.

This chain links TRBV30 with TRBJ1-4, with D maybe TRBD1 (5 bases). The CDR3 extends over 13 amino acids. The V end lost 0 bases, the J end lost 8 bases, and 10 bases lay between the germline ends. The germline gives CDR1 GTSNPN, CDR2 SVGIG (reference sequence). CDR3 residues: CAWSVRVGEKLFF. CDR3 DNA sequence: TGTGCCTGGAGTGTCAGGGTCGGGGAAAAACTGTTTTTT.

The CDR3 protein is CASSAGTGNTEAFF. Here the CDR3 DNA reads TGCGCCAGCAGCGCGGGGACAGGGAACACTGAAGCTTTCTTT. The chain employs TRBV5-1 and TRBJ1-1, with 8 positions matching TRBD1. CDR1 SGHRS and CDR2 YFSETQ come from the germline V gene. V shed 4 bases and J 1 base; nucleotides not matched to a gene: 3. CDR3 length: 14 amino acids.

The chain links TRBV20-1 to TRBJ2-1; D call uncertain. The germline gives CDR1 DFQATT, CDR2 SNEGSKA (reference sequence). There are 10 residues in the CDR3. The V end lost 1 base, the J end lost 7 bases, and 2 bases lay between the germline ends. The CDR3 loop is CSARVNEQFF. In DNA form, the CDR3 reads TGCAGTGCTAGAGTAAATGAGCAGTTCTTC.

V and J are TRBV13 and TRBJ2-7, with D unclear. The germline gives CDR1 PRHDT, CDR2 FYEKMQ (reference sequence). The CDR3 sequence is 12 residues long. V dropped 3 bases and J dropped 7 bases, with 10 bases sitting between them. For the CDR3, the DNA is TGTGCCAGCAGCTTTCTACGGCGGGAGCAGTACTTC. This encodes CASSFLRREQYF.

This chain connects TRBV5-1 to TRBJ2-1, with 9 bases that match TRBD1. The germline V gene has CDR1 SGHRS and CDR2 YFSETQ. V dropped 4 bases and J dropped 8; count of bases not matched to a gene: 10. The CDR3 extends over 15 amino acids. CDR3 protein: CASSPSGQGTYEQFF. DNA of the CDR3: TGCGCCAGCAGCCCTTCGGGACAGGGTACCTATGAGCAGTTCTTC.

This chain connects TRBV5-8 to TRBJ2-7; 8 bases match TRBD2. The CDR3 totals 15 residues. V shed 5 bases, J shed 2 bases, and the junction held 9 bases outside the gene matches. The germline V gene encodes CDR1 SGHTS and CDR2 YDEGEE. The CDR3 DNA follows: TGTGCCAGCAGACCGGGTGGTAGCGGGACCTACGAGCAGTACTTC. It encodes CASRPGGSGTYEQYF. The variable domain in full, completed from reference TRBV5-8 and TRBJ2-7, reads EAGVTQSPTHLIKTRGQQATLRCSPISGHTSVYWYQQALGLGLQFLLWYDEGEERNRGNFPPRFSGRQFPNYSSELNVNALELEDSALYLCASRPGGSGTYEQYFGPGTRLTVT.

In regard to this clone: Within the sample, other DNA sequences also encode this same CDR3. This rearrangement joins TRBV5-5 to TRBJ2-7; 7 nucleotides agree with TRBD1. The V segment lost 0 bases and the J segment 0 bases; nucleotides outside the gene matches: 3. The CDR3 spans 15 residues. The germline V gene has CDR1 SGHKS and CDR2 YYEKEE (reference sequence). This CDR3 reads CASSLGRDSSYEQYF. In DNA, the CDR3 is TGTGCCAGCAGCTTGGGACGGGACAGCTCCTACGAGCAGTACTTC.

The gene calls are TRBV5-4 and TRBJ1-1; tentatively, D is TRBD1 (5 bases). Trimming shortened V by 4 bases and J by 1 base, and 14 bases separated the two germline ends. The CDR3 sequence is 15 residues long. Germline-derived CDR1 and CDR2 are SGHNT and YYREEE (reference sequence). CDR3 DNA: TGTGCCAGCAGCACGGCGCCCACAGGGAACACTGAAGCTTTCTTT. It specifies CASSTAPTGNTEAFF.

This chain joins TRBV9 and TRBJ2-3; 10 bases agree with TRBD1. Germline assignment: CDR1 SGDLS and CDR2 YYNGEE. The CDR3 length is 14 residues. J was trimmed by 5 bases and V by 4 bases; bases with no gene match: 4. CDR3 DNA: TGTGCCAGCAGCCGGGACAGGGGTGAAGATACGCAGTATTTT. It yields the protein CASSRDRGEDTQYF.

V is TRBV19 and J is TRBJ1-2, with D tentatively TRBD1 (5 bases). Germline loops: CDR1 LNHDA, CDR2 SQIVND (reference sequence). Trimming removed 6 bases from V and 4 bases from J, with 12 bases in between. The CDR3 has 13 residues. The CDR3, as DNA: TGTGCCAGTAGGATGACAGAGCTCTATGGCTACACCTTC. Its translation is CASRMTELYGYTF.

This clone was seen more than once but under ten times. J is TRBJ1-3 and V is TRBV11-2, with a tentative D call TRBD1 (6 bases). CDR1 is SGHAT, CDR2 FQNNGV, per germline. This CDR3 is 16 amino acids long. The V and J ends lost 7 bases and 3 bases respectively, with 19 bases between them. The CDR3 is CASNSQRGAFGNTIYF. CDR3 DNA sequence: TGTGCCAGCAACTCCCAACGGGGGGCTTTTGGAAACACCATATATTTT.

This clone has a handful of counts. The V gene is TRBV6-6, the J gene TRBJ2-7; 9 nucleotides align to TRBD1. CDR1 MNHNY and CDR2 SVGAGI come from the germline V gene (reference sequence). Trimming took 2 bases from V and 6 from J; bases not matched to a gene: 5. The CDR3 runs to 14 residues. CDR3 DNA sequence: TGTGCCAGCAGTTACAGGGACAGGGATGGCGAGCAGTACTTC. It translates to CASSYRDRDGEQYF.

The chain carries TRBV5-1 and TRBJ2-5, with 12 bases aligning to TRBD2. J was trimmed by 4 bases and V by 5 bases; bases with no gene match: 0. The CDR3 is 13 residues long. Germline V lookup: CDR1 SGHRS, CDR2 YFSETQ. CDR3 in DNA: TGCGCCAGCAGACTAGCGGGAGGAGAGACCCAGTACTTC. It is translated as CASRLAGGETQYF.

Only a few counts were recorded for this clone. The chain has TRBV5-1 and TRBJ1-6; 9 nucleotides match TRBD1. In germline, CDR1 is SGHRS, CDR2 YFSETQ. This CDR3 region has 15 residues. V shed 5 bases and J 8 bases; nucleotides not matched to a gene: 8. The CDR3 bases are TGCGCCAGCAGTTTCGAGGGACAGGGAGATTCACCCCTCCACTTT. It translates to CASSFEGQGDSPLHF.

This clone was counted a few times. CDR3 protein: CASSTSGTARNTEAFF. Written as DNA, the CDR3 is TGTGCCAGCAGTACCTCCGGGACAGCCAGGAACACTGAAGCTTTCTTT. The gene calls are TRBV27 and TRBJ1-1; 7 bases agree with TRBD1. Germline trimming cut 5 bases from V and 1 base from J; bases unmatched to any gene: 10. In germline, CDR1 is MNHEY, CDR2 SMNVEV (reference sequence). CDR3 length: 16 amino acids.

This chain uses TRBV5-4 with TRBJ1-2, with 8 bases matching TRBD1. V was pared by 0 bases and J by 1 base, with 5 bases of the junction left unmatched. CDR1 is SGHNT, CDR2 YYREEE, per germline (reference sequence). The CDR3 totals 16 residues. The CDR3 protein is CASSLGGQGFNYGYTF. CDR3 bases: TGTGCCAGCAGCTTGGGTGGACAGGGATTTAACTATGGCTACACCTTC. The whole variable domain, remainder taken from reference TRBV5-4 and TRBJ1-2, is ETGVTQSPTHLIKTRGQQVTLRCSSQSGHNTVSWYQQALGQGPQFIFQYYREEENGRGNFPPRFSGLQFPNYSSELNVNALELDDSALYLCASSLGGQGFNYGYTFGSGTRLTVV.

The chain employs TRBV7-9 and TRBJ1-6; D ambiguous. The V end was cut by 5 bases, the J end by 6 bases, with 17 bases between. The CDR3 totals 16 residues. Looked up from germline, CDR1 is SEHNR and CDR2 is FQNEAQ (reference sequence). CDR3 amino acids: CASSSGPDVINSPLHF. In nucleotides, the CDR3 is TGTGCCAGCAGCAGCGGCCCGGACGTGATTAATTCACCCCTCCACTTT. The full variable domain, in which reference TRBV7-9 and TRBJ1-6 provide the parts outside the CDR3, is DTGVSQNPRHKITKRGQNVTFRCDPISEHNRLYWYRQTLGQGPEFLTYFQNEAQLEKSRLLSDRFSAERPKGSFSTLEIQRTEQGDSAMYLCASSSGPDVINSPLHFGNGTRLTVT.

The chain uses TRBV7-2 and TRBJ2-1; D possibly corresponds to TRBD1 (5 bases). Germline CDR1 SGHTA, CDR2 FQGNSA. The CDR3 loop spans 15 amino acids. Trimming stripped 2 bases from V and 5 bases from J, with 13 bases between. CDR3 loop: CASSLQSRQNNEQFF. In DNA form, the CDR3 reads TGTGCCAGCAGCTTACAGTCACGACAGAACAATGAGCAGTTCTTC.

The chain joins TRBV7-9 to TRBJ2-3; 12 positions agree with TRBD2. This CDR3 has 16 residues. The V and J ends lost 5 bases and 2 bases, in that order; junction bases with no gene match: 5. Germline assignment: CDR1 SEHNR and CDR2 FQNEAQ (reference sequence). The CDR3: CASSETSGGYTDTQYF. As DNA, the CDR3 is TGTGCCAGCAGCGAAACTAGCGGGGGGTACACAGATACGCAGTATTTT.

Note on this clone: One junction end does not reproduce the germline sequence, and a read error may be involved. This chain connects TRBV6-5 to TRBJ1-2; D is ambiguous. Germline-derived CDR1 and CDR2 are MNHEY and SVGAGI. There are 11 residues in the CDR3. The CDR3 loop is CAAGQVHGYPF. As DNA, the CDR3 is TGTGCCGCAGGCCAGGTCCATGGCTACCCCTTC.